This T cell receptor beta chain was identified in a study of shared clonotypes between healthy human individuals. The overall study: Each donor contributed plates that comprised three CD4 naive, three CD4 memory, two CD8 naive and one CD8 memory. General observations from the study: Sharing across four donors was seen in 4.5% to 5.5% of naive CD4 clonotypes. Large depth notwithstanding, sorted-subset sequencing proved incomplete by rarefaction.

Repertoires were generated with immunoSEQ multiplex PCR, while TCRdb's copy carries only in-frame clones and drops some. The profile shows roughly 1,000,000 clones, approximately 80% of them singletons. V dropped 5 bases and J dropped 5 bases, with 9 bases sitting between them. CDR1 and CDR2 (germline): MNHNS, SASEGT. The CDR3 runs 12 residues. Worth noting for this clone: What it recognizes is unknown.

The sample taken for sequencing was memory CD4+ T cells from PBMCs. Subset defined: CD45RA-negative fraction. The chain recombines TRBV6-1 with TRBJ2-5; D is unresolved. The sequence derives from a man between 18 and 35 years old in good health. Some clones in this sample may be carry-over from other donors' samples. In DNA form, the CDR3 reads TGTGCCAGCAGTAGAGTCATGGAGACCCAGTACTTC. It is translated as CASSRVMETQYF.